This note documents a single T cell receptor (beta chain) sequence. Germline lookup yields CDR1 LNHDA and CDR2 SQIVND (reference sequence). V lost 10 bases to trimming and J lost 3 bases; unmatched junction nucleotides: 11. The CDR3 loop spans 14 amino acids. TCRdb ran MiXCR on the PCR reads and lists one entry per CDR3 protein. This sample has over 90,000 distinct CDR3 sequences; about half occur once, and the top ten carry about an eighth. This entry comes from a study of CDR3 diversity in severe acne. Specimen: blood. This receptor was identified in a male donor with acne. The genes are TRBV19 and TRBJ2-5, with 7 positions matching TRBD1. CDR3 protein: CATPSRDRKETQYF. The CDR3 DNA is TGTGCCACTCCGTCTCGGGACAGAAAAGAGACCCAGTACTTC.